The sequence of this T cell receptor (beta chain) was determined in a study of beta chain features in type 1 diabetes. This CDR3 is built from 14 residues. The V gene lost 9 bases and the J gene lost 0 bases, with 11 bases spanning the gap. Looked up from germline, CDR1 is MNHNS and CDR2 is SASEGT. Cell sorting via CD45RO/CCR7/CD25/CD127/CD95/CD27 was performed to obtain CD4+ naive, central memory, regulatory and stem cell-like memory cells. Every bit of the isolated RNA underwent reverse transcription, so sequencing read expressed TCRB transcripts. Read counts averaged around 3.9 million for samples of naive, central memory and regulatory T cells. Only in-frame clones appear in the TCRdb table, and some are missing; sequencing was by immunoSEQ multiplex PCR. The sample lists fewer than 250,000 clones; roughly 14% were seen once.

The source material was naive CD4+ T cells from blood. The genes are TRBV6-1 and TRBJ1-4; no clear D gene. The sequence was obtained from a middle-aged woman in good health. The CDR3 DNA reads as TGTGCCAGTCGAAGAGTGGCAACTAATGAAAAACTGTTTTTT. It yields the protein CASRRVATNEKLFF.